Presented here are 30 T cell receptor beta chains from one specimen sequenced in a study of blood T cell repertoires in COVID-19. The assay was immunoSEQ multiplex PCR, and TCRdb's table has in-frame clones only and misses some. Among 75,000 to 100,000 clones, around 87% were seen once, and the ten largest hold nearly 20%. The sequenced sample was peripheral blood. The receptors here all came from a human donor in a cohort sampled during active COVID-19.

The chain is built from TRBV5-1 and TRBJ2-4; D possibly corresponds to TRBD1 (6 bases). The CDR3 spans 14 residues. Trimming left V 4 bases short and J 12 bases short, with 20 bases between. Germline lookup yields CDR1 SGHRS and CDR2 YFSETQ. As DNA, the CDR3 is TGCGCCAGCAGCCCAGACTTGGGGGCCGCGGGTCAGTACTTC. It is translated as CASSPDLGAAGQYF.

The chain combines TRBV4-2 with TRBJ1-3, with D possibly being TRBD1 (5 bases). The V end was cut by 2 bases, the J end by 4 bases, with 9 bases between. The CDR3 is 14 amino acids. Germline values: CDR1 LGHNA, CDR2 YNFKEQ. The CDR3 coding sequence is TGTGCCAGCAGCCAAACGGGACTCGGAAACACCATATATTTT. The encoded protein is CASSQTGLGNTIYF.

V and J are TRBV6-5 and TRBJ2-1; 8 bases agree with TRBD2. This CDR3 region has 15 residues. The trim removed 7 bases at V and 2 bases at J, leaving 7 bases unmatched. Germline V gene lookup returns CDR1 MNHEY and CDR2 SVGAGI. The CDR3 DNA reads TGTGCCAGCAAGTTGGGACTAGGCCCCTACAATGAGCAGTTCTTC. This codes for CASKLGLGPYNEQFF.

The V call is TRBV20-1, the J call TRBJ2-7; D is possibly TRBD2 (5 bases). Per germline, CDR1 DFQATT and CDR2 SNEGSKA (reference sequence). This CDR3 spans 10 amino acids. V lost 7 bases and J lost 2, with 6 bases in between. The CDR3: CSGETYEQYF. The DNA of the CDR3 is TGCAGTGGGGAGACCTACGAGCAGTACTTC.

The J gene is TRBJ2-7, the V gene TRBV12-5; D might be TRBD2 (5 bases). The CDR3 covers 15 residues. Germline values: CDR1 LGHNT, CDR2 FRNRAP. Trimming removed 2 bases from V and 3 bases from J, with 14 bases in between. The CDR3 DNA follows: TGTGCTAGTGGTTTGTGGGCGGGCGCCCGCTACGAGCAGTACTTC. Translated: CASGLWAGARYEQYF.

The genes are TRBV5-1 and TRBJ1-1; D possibly corresponds to TRBD1 (5 bases). Germline V gene data show CDR1 as SGHRS and CDR2 as YFSETQ. V lost 7 bases, J lost 4 bases, and 20 bases lay in between. This CDR3 has 15 residues. The CDR3 DNA follows: TGCGCCAGCCAAGACTTCAACGGGGGTGGCACTGAAGCTTTCTTT. It encodes CASQDFNGGGTEAFF.

The chain is built from TRBV7-6 and TRBJ2-3; 9 positions agree with TRBD2. The CDR3 extends over 16 amino acids. CDR1 is SGHVS and CDR2 is FNYEAQ in the germline V gene. V lost 1 base and J lost 2; bases outside the gene matches: 4. The CDR3 nucleotides are TGTGCCAGCAGCTTAGATCTAGCGGGACCCACAGATACGCAGTATTTT. Encoded protein: CASSLDLAGPTDTQYF.

The rearrangement uses TRBV20-1 and TRBJ2-7; tentatively, D is TRBD2 (5 bases). The CDR3 runs 11 residues. Germline lookup yields CDR1 DFQATT and CDR2 SNEGSKA (reference sequence). Trimming removed 3 bases at V and 2 bases at J, with 5 bases between. The CDR3 coding sequence is TGCAGTGCTAGCGGGGCCTACGAGCAGTACTTC. Its protein product is CSASGAYEQYF.

The chain combines TRBV10-3 with TRBJ1-1; D gene ambiguous. Germline lookup yields CDR1 ENHRY and CDR2 SYGVKD. The V end lost 2 bases, the J end lost 3 bases, and 10 bases lay between the germline ends. There are 14 residues in the CDR3. CDR3 protein: CAISEIGPYTEAFF. In DNA form, the CDR3 reads TGTGCCATCAGTGAGATTGGGCCGTACACTGAAGCTTTCTTT.

The gene calls are TRBV5-4 and TRBJ2-5; 10 bases fit TRBD2. J was trimmed by 0 bases and V by 0 bases; bases with no gene match: 2. Germline values: CDR1 SGHNT, CDR2 YYREEE (reference sequence). The CDR3 length is 16 residues. The CDR3 bases are TGTGCCAGCAGCTTGGGAGCGGGAGGGGACCAAGAGACCCAGTACTTC. This encodes CASSLGAGGDQETQYF.

The chain is built from TRBV19 and TRBJ2-7, with 11 bases fitting TRBD2. Trimming removed 4 bases from V and 2 bases from J; junction bases left unmatched: 13. The CDR3 length is 18 residues. Germline values: CDR1 LNHDA, CDR2 SQIVND (reference sequence). The CDR3 DNA sequence: TGTGCCAGTAGTACCCGGGGACTAGCGGACTTACAACCCTACGAGCAGTACTTC. Translated: CASSTRGLADLQPYEQYF.

The chain couples TRBV7-8 to TRBJ1-4; TRBD1 might be the D (5 bases). This CDR3 is built from 16 residues. Per germline, CDR1 SGHVS and CDR2 FQNEAQ. V was shortened by 6 bases and J by 3 bases, with 17 bases between the two germline ends. CDR3 nucleotides: TGTGCCAGCAGTTACGATACGGCAGGGTCTAATGAAAAACTGTTTTTT. This gives the protein CASSYDTAGSNEKLFF.

The chain recombines TRBV28 with TRBJ1-1; tentative D call: TRBD1 (6 bases). The V end lost 6 bases, the J end lost 1 base, and 9 bases lay between the germline ends. This CDR3 spans 13 amino acids. Germline CDR1 reads MDHEN; CDR2 reads SYDVKM. The DNA of the CDR3 is TGTGCCAGCAGATCACAGGGGAACACTGAAGCTTTCTTT. Protein product: CASRSQGNTEAFF.

The J gene is TRBJ2-7, the V gene TRBV5-1; the D gene is possibly TRBD2 (5 bases). V was shortened by 1 base and J by 0 bases, with 11 bases between the two germline ends. The CDR3 length is 15 residues. Germline CDR1 reads SGHRS; CDR2 reads YFSETQ. CDR3 amino acids: CASSLLGEGSYEQYF. The DNA of the CDR3 is TGCGCCAGCAGCTTGTTAGGCGAGGGCTCCTACGAGCAGTACTTC.

The chain carries TRBV7-8 and TRBJ2-7, with 9 nucleotides matching TRBD1. The V and J ends lost 1 base and 3 bases, in that order; junction bases with no gene match: 7. The V gene's germline CDR1 is SGHVS and CDR2 FQNEAQ. The CDR3 consists of 16 residues. This CDR3 is CASSLVGTGRSYEQYF. In DNA, the CDR3 is TGTGCCAGCAGCTTAGTTGGGACAGGGAGAAGCTACGAGCAGTACTTC.

The chain carries TRBV7-9 and TRBJ1-5; the D gene is possibly TRBD1 (6 bases). Trimming took off 1 base at V and 7 bases at J, with 11 bases between the two ends. The germline gives CDR1 SEHNR, CDR2 FQNEAQ (reference sequence). The CDR3 is 14 residues long. This CDR3 reads CASSLGTGQQPQHF. DNA of the CDR3: TGTGCCAGCAGCTTAGGTACAGGGCAGCAGCCCCAGCATTTT.

CDR3 bases: TGTGCCAGTAGTATAGATGGAGGGGTTGGAAACACCATATATTTT. As protein: CASSIDGGVGNTIYF. The chain uses TRBV19 and TRBJ1-3, with a weak D call TRBD1 (5 bases). Germline CDR1 reads LNHDA; CDR2 reads SQIVND (reference sequence). This CDR3 has 15 residues. V lost 0 bases to trimming and J lost 3 bases, with 9 bases between them.

This rearrangement joins TRBV9 to TRBJ2-3, with D unresolved. This CDR3 region has 16 residues. The germline gives CDR1 SGDLS, CDR2 YYNGEE. Trimming removed 0 bases from V and 0 bases from J, with 11 bases in between. The DNA for the CDR3 is TGTGCCAGCAGCGTAGCTATTGCGGATAGCACAGATACGCAGTATTTT. Protein product: CASSVAIADSTDTQYF.

The chain uses TRBV2 and TRBJ2-7; the D is unclear. Germline loops: CDR1 SNHLY, CDR2 FYNNEI. This CDR3 comprises 13 residues. V was shortened by 7 bases and J by 2 bases, with 12 bases between the two germline ends. This CDR3 reads CASNGILTYEQYF. The CDR3 DNA reads TGTGCCAGCAACGGTATCCTCACCTACGAGCAGTACTTC. Full variable domain (rest looked up from reference TRBV2 and TRBJ2-7): EPEVTQTPSHQVTQMGQEVILRCVPISNHLYFYWYRQILGQKVEFLVSFYNNEISEKSEIFDDQFSVERPDGSNFTLKIRSTKLEDSAMYFCASNGILTYEQYFGPGTRLTVT.

The chain links TRBV5-1 to TRBJ2-3; 12 bases are a match to TRBD2. Germline V gene lookup returns CDR1 SGHRS and CDR2 YFSETQ. The V and J ends lost 7 bases and 0 bases, in that order; junction bases with no gene match: 0. This CDR3 has 14 residues. Here the CDR3 DNA reads TGCGCCAGCCTAGCGGGAGGGAGCACAGATACGCAGTATTTT. Protein product: CASLAGGSTDTQYF.

The CDR3 DNA reads TGTGCCAGCAGCTATTTCCGGGACTTTGCAAATGAGCAGTTCTTC. This codes for CASSYFRDFANEQFF. The V and J genes are TRBV11-2 and TRBJ2-1, with D possibly TRBD2 on 6 matching bases. CDR1 is SGHAT, CDR2 FQNNGV, per germline. This CDR3 has 15 amino acids. V gave up 4 bases and J gave up 7 bases, with 17 bases separating them.

The rearrangement joins TRBV6-6 to TRBJ2-3; TRBD1 matches at 7 bases. There are 16 residues in the CDR3. V trimming: 2 bases; J trimming: 2 bases; junction bases outside the gene matches: 7. Germline V gene sequence: CDR1 MNHNY, CDR2 SVGAGI (reference sequence). The CDR3 protein is CASSYADRADTDTQYF. DNA of the CDR3: TGTGCCAGCAGTTACGCCGACAGGGCGGACACAGATACGCAGTATTTT.

The CDR3 DNA follows: TGCGCCAGCAGCTGGGGGGACAGGGGTTACGAGCAGTACTTC. It is translated as CASSWGDRGYEQYF. The rearrangement links TRBV5-1 to TRBJ2-7; 10 bases agree with TRBD1. CDR3 length: 14 amino acids. V dropped 3 bases and J dropped 4; count of bases not matched to a gene: 4. Germline V CDR1 and CDR2: SGHRS, YFSETQ.

The chain links TRBV5-1 to TRBJ2-2; 10 bases are shared with TRBD2. This CDR3 contains 17 residues. CDR1 and CDR2 from the germline V gene are SGHRS and YFSETQ. The junction had 10 bases not matched to a gene; V was cut back by 2 bases and J by 6 bases. The CDR3: CASSFLAGDKGAGELFF. The CDR3 nucleotides read TGCGCCAGCAGCTTTCTAGCGGGAGACAAGGGTGCCGGGGAGCTGTTTTTT.

In this sample, this clone turned up once. The gene calls are TRBV7-6 and TRBJ2-1; 14 positions match TRBD2. The CDR3 totals 16 residues. Germline V gene data show CDR1 as SGHVS and CDR2 as FNYEAQ. The junction had 4 bases not matched to a gene; V was cut back by 0 bases and J by 9 bases. The CDR3 reads CASSLAGGLAGVEQFF. CDR3 coding DNA: TGTGCCAGCAGCTTAGCGGGGGGACTAGCGGGAGTTGAGCAGTTCTTC.

The chain carries TRBV6-5 and TRBJ2-7; D is possibly TRBD2 (6 bases). This CDR3 region has 13 residues. Germline CDR1 reads MNHEY; CDR2 reads SVGAGI. V lost 5 bases and J 3 bases, leaving 11 bases between the germline ends. CDR3 in amino acids: CASSHGGNYEQYF. The CDR3 DNA follows: TGTGCCAGCAGTCACGGGGGAAACTACGAGCAGTACTTC.

The genes are TRBV9 and TRBJ2-5, with a possible D match to TRBD2 (5 bases). The CDR3 runs to 15 residues. The germline V gene has CDR1 SGDLS and CDR2 YYNGEE. Trimming took 4 bases from V and 4 from J, leaving 17 bases between them. DNA for the CDR3: TGTGCCAGCAGCCCCCGTGAGGGCCCCGGAGAGACCCAGTACTTC. This sequence encodes CASSPREGPGETQYF.

The gene calls are TRBV6-6 and TRBJ1-1, with D possibly being TRBD1 (5 bases). Germline V gives CDR1 MNHNY, CDR2 SVGAGI (reference sequence). The CDR3 contains 13 residues. The V end was cut by 7 bases, the J end by 5 bases, with 14 bases between. The CDR3 DNA reads as TGTGCCAGCACCGGCAGGGAGGGAACTGAAGCTTTCTTT. Its protein product is CASTGREGTEAFF.

This clone was recorded a few times. V is TRBV5-4 and J is TRBJ2-3; 9 bases match TRBD2. Germline V CDR1 and CDR2: SGHNT, YYREEE (reference sequence). The CDR3 runs to 15 residues. The J segment lost 6 bases and the V segment lost 2 bases, leaving 7 bases of the junction unmatched. The CDR3 loop is CASSFSSGSWDTQYF. CDR3 DNA: TGTGCCAGCAGCTTCAGTAGCGGGAGCTGGGATACGCAGTATTTT.

The genes are TRBV27 and TRBJ2-7, with 10 bases fitting TRBD1. V shed 3 bases, J shed 5 bases, and the junction held 7 bases outside the gene matches. The CDR3 totals 15 residues. Germline V gene lookup returns CDR1 MNHEY and CDR2 SMNVEV (reference sequence). The CDR3 nucleotides read TGTGCCAGCAGTTTTTTGACAGGGGGCACGAACGAGCAGTACTTC. This gives the protein CASSFLTGGTNEQYF.